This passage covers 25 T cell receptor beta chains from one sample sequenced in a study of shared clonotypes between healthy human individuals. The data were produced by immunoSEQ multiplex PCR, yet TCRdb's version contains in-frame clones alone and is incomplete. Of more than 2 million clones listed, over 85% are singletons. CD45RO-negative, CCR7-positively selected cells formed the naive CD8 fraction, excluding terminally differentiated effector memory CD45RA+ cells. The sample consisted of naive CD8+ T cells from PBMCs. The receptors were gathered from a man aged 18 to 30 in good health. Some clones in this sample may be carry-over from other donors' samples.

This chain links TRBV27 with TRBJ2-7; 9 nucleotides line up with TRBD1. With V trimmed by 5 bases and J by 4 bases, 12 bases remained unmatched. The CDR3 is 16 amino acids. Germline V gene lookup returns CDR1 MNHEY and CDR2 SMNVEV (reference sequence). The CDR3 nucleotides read TGTGCCAGCAGTGCCTCCGCCGGGACAGGGAAGTACGAGCAGTACTTC. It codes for CASSASAGTGKYEQYF.

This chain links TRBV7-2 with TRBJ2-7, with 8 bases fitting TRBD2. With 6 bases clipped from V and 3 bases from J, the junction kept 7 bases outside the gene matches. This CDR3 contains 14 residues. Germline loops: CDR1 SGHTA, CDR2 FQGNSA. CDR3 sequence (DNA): TGTGCCAGCAGTACTAGCGGAACCTACTACGAGCAGTACTTC. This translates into CASSTSGTYYEQYF.

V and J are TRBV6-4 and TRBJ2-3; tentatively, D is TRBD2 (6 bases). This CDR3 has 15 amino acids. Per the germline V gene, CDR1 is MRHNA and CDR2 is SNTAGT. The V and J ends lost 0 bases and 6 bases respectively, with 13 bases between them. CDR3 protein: CASSDSRGGLDTQYF. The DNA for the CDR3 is TGTGCCAGCAGTGACTCCCGGGGAGGATTGGATACGCAGTATTTT.

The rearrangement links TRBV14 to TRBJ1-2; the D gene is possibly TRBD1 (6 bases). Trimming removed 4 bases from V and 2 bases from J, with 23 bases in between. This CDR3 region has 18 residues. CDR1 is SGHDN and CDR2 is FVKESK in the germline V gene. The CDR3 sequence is CASSPSGVWGTRNYGYTF. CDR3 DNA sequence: TGTGCCAGCAGCCCGTCTGGAGTGTGGGGGACACGGAACTATGGCTACACCTTC.

Here the CDR3 reads CASSFGQGTINEQFF. The CDR3, as DNA: TGTGCCAGCAGCTTTGGACAGGGGACAATCAATGAGCAGTTCTTC. This sequence joins TRBV11-1 and TRBJ2-1; 9 bases are shared with TRBD1. The V segment lost 3 bases and the J segment 6 bases; nucleotides outside the gene matches: 6. The length of the CDR3 is 15 residues. Germline CDR1 reads SGHAT; CDR2 reads FQDESV (reference sequence). Supplemented by reference TRBV11-1 and TRBJ2-1, the full variable domain reads EAEVAQSPRYKITEKSQAVAFWCDPISGHATLYWYRQILGQGPELLVQFQDESVVDDSQLPKDRFSAERLKGVDSTLKIQPAELGDSAMYLCASSFGQGTINEQFFGPGTRLTVL.

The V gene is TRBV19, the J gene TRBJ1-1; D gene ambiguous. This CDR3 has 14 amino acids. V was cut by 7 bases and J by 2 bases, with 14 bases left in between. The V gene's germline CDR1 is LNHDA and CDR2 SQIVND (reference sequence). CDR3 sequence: CASNYPQLNTEAFF. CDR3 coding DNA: TGTGCCAGTAATTACCCCCAGCTTAACACTGAAGCTTTCTTT. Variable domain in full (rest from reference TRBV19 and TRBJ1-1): DGGITQSPKYLFRKEGQNVTLSCEQNLNHDAMYWYRQDPGQGLRLIYYSQIVNDFQKGDIAEGYSVSREKKESFPLTVTSAQKNPTAFYLCASNYPQLNTEAFFGQGTRLTVV.

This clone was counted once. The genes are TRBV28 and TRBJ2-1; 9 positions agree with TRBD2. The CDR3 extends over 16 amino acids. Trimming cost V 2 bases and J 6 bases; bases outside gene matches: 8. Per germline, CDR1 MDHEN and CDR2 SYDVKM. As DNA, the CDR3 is TGTGCCAGCAGTTTAACCCGCCTAGCGGGATTCAATGAGCAGTTCTTC. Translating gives CASSLTRLAGFNEQFF.

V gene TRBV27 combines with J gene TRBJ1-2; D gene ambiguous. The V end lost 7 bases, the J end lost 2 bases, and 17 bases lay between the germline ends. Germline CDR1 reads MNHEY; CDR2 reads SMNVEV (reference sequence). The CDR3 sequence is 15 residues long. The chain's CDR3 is CASTYGLGSNYGYTF. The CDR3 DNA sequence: TGTGCCAGCACCTATGGTCTGGGTTCGAACTATGGCTACACCTTC.

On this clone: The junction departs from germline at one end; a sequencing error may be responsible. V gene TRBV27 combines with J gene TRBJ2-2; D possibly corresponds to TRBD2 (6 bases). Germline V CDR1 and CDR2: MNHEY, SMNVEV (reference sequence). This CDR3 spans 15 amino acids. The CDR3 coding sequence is TGTGCCAGCACTTTATTTGGGCCGGGGGCCGGGGAGCTGTTTTTT. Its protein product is CASTLFGPGAGELFF.

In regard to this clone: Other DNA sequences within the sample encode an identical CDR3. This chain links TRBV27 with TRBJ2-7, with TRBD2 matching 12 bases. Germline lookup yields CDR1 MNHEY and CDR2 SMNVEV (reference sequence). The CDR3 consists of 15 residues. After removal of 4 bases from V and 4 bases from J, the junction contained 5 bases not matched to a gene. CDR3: CASSSRLAGAYEQYF. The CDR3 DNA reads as TGTGCCAGCAGTTCCAGACTAGCGGGAGCTTACGAGCAGTACTTC.

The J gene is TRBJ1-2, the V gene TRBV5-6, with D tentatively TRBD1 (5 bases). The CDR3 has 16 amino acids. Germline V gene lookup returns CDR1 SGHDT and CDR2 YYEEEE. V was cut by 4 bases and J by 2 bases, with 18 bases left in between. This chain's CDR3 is CASSVGRSAPNYGYTF. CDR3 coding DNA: TGTGCCAGCAGCGTGGGACGGAGTGCCCCCAACTATGGCTACACCTTC.

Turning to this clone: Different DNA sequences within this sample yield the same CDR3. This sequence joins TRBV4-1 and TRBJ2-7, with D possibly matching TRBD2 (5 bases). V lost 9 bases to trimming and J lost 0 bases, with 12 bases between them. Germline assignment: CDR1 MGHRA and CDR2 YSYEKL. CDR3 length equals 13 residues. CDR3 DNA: TGCGCCAGTTCCGAGCGGAGCTCCTACGAGCAGTACTTC. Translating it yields CASSERSSYEQYF.

CDR3: CASSLGSRGAIEAFF. Here the CDR3 DNA reads TGTGCCAGCAGCTTAGGGTCCCGGGGGGCAATTGAAGCTTTCTTT. The chain joins TRBV7-6 to TRBJ1-1, with D tentatively TRBD1 (6 bases). V dropped 1 base and J dropped 7 bases, with 16 bases sitting between them. There are 15 residues in the CDR3. The germline V gene encodes CDR1 SGHVS and CDR2 FNYEAQ.

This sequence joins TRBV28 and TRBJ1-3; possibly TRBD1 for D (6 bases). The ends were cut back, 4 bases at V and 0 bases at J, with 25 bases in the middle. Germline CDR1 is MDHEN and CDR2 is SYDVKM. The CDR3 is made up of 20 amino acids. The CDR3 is CASSSLSMLRDMGSGNTIYF. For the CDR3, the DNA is TGTGCCAGCAGTTCCCTCTCGATGCTACGGGACATGGGCTCTGGAAACACCATATATTTT.

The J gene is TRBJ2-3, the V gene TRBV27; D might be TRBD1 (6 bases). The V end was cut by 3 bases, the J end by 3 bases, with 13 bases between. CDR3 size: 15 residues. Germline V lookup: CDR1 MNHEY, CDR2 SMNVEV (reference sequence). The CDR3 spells CASSFLWTATDTQYF. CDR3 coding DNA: TGTGCCAGCAGTTTTTTATGGACAGCTACAGATACGCAGTATTTT.

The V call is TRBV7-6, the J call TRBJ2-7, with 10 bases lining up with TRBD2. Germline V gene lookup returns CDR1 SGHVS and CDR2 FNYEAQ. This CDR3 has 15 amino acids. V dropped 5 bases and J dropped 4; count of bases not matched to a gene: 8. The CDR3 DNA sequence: TGTGCCAGCAGCAAGTTAGCGGGAGGCAGTTACGAGCAGTACTTC. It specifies CASSKLAGGSYEQYF.

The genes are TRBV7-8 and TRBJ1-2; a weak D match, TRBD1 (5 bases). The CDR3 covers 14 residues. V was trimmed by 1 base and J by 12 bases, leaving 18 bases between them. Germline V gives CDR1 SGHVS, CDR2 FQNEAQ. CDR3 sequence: CASSLGVRQTSNTF. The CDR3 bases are TGTGCCAGCAGCTTAGGGGTTCGACAGACCAGCAACACCTTC.

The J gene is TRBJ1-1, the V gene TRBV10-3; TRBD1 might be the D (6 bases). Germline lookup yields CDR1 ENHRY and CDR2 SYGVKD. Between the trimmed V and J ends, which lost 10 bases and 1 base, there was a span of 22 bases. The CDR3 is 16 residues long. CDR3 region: CATLSPDIRGNTEAFF. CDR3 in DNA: TGTGCCACCTTAAGTCCGGATATCAGGGGGAACACTGAAGCTTTCTTT.

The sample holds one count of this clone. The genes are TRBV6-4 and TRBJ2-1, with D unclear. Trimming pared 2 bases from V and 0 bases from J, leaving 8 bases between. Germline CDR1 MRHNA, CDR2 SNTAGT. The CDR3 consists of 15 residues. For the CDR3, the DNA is TGTGCCAGCAGTGACGATTCCAGCTCCTACAATGAGCAGTTCTTC. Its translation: CASSDDSSSYNEQFF.

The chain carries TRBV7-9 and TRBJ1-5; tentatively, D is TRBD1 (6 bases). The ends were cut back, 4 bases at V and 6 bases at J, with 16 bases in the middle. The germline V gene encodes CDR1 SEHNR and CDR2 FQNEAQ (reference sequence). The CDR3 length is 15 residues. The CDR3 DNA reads TGTGCCAGCAGCTCCGGTGGGGGCAGTCGTCAGCCCCAGCATTTT. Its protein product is CASSSGGGSRQPQHF.

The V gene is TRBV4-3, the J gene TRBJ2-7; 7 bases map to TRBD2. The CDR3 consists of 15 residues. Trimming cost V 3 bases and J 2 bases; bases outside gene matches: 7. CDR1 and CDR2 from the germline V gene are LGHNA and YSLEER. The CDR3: CASSHEREETYEQYF. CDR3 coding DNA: TGCGCCAGCAGCCACGAACGGGAGGAAACCTACGAGCAGTACTTC.

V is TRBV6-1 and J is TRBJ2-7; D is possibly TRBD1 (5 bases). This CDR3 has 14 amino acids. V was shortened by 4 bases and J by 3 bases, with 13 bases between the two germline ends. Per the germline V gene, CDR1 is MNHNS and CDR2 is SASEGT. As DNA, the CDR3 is TGTGCCAGCAGTGCAGGGTTTTTGAGCTACGAGCAGTACTTC. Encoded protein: CASSAGFLSYEQYF.

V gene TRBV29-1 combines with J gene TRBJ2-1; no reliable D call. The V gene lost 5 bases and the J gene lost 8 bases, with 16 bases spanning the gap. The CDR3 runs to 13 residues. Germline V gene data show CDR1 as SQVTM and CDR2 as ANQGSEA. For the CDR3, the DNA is TGCAGCGTTATTTGGAACGGCCCACATGAGCAGTTCTTC. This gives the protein CSVIWNGPHEQFF.

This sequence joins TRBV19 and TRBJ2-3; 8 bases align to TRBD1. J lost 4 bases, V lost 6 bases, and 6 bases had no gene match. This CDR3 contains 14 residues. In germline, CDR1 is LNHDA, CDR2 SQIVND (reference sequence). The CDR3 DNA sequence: TGTGCCAGTAGAACGGACAGGGAGGCAGATACGCAGTATTTT. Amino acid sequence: CASRTDREADTQYF.

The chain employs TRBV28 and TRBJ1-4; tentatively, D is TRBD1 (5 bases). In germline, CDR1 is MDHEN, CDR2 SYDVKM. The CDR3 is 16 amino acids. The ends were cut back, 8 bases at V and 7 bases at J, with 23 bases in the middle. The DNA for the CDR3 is TGTGCCAGCCCCCCGAGGGGCGCGTGTGGGAGTGAAAAACTGTTTTTT. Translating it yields CASPPRGACGSEKLFF.